One T cell receptor beta chain is described in this entry. J gave up 3 bases and V 4 bases, and 7 bases lay outside the gene matches. This CDR3 has 15 amino acids. The germline V gene has CDR1 SGHRS and CDR2 YFSETQ. Sequenced by immunoSEQ multiplex PCR; TCRdb stores in-frame clones only, minus some. Here the sample spans some 76,000 clones, almost 99% being singletons. This sample was included in a study of technical replicates of blood from a handful of donors. Sequenced material: T cells isolated from PBMCs. The source of this sequence is a human donor in good health. This sequence joins TRBV5-1 and TRBJ2-1; 7 bases are shared with TRBD2. CDR3 region: CASSGAGQGYNEQFF. The CDR3 DNA is TGCGCCAGCAGCGGAGCGGGGCAAGGCTACAATGAGCAGTTCTTC.